The 23 T cell receptor beta chains listed next were all sequenced from one sample in a study of cytomegalovirus exposure and HLA in healthy donors. It was with 60 Vbeta and 13 Jbeta primers that the PCR ran. TCRdb's table, derived via immunoSEQ multiplex PCR, lists solely in-frame clones and lacks some. Here the sample spans some 200,000 clones, approximately 84% being singletons. What was sequenced was PBMCs. The receptors here all came from a man aged 45-65 years in good health and CMV-seronegative.

The chain joins TRBV4-3 to TRBJ1-2, with D perhaps TRBD1 (6 bases). This CDR3 has 15 amino acids. The V gene's germline CDR1 is LGHNA and CDR2 YSLEER. Trimming shortened V by 0 bases and J by 5 bases, and 13 bases separated the two germline ends. The CDR3 DNA reads as TGCGCCAGCAGCCAAGAAGAGGCCAGGGGTTATGGCTACACCTTC. This encodes CASSQEEARGYGYTF.

This chain joins TRBV7-9 and TRBJ1-2; D is unresolved. The CDR3 totals 17 residues. The V end lost 5 bases, the J end lost 0 bases, and 19 bases lay between the germline ends. The germline V gene has CDR1 SEHNR and CDR2 FQNEAQ (reference sequence). The CDR3 bases are TGTGCCAGCAGCGACTCTTACCTGGGTAAAACTAACTATGGCTACACCTTC. Its protein is CASSDSYLGKTNYGYTF. The full variable domain, completed using reference TRBV7-9 and TRBJ1-2, is DTGVSQNPRHKITKRGQNVTFRCDPISEHNRLYWYRQTLGQGPEFLTYFQNEAQLEKSRLLSDRFSAERPKGSFSTLEIQRTEQGDSAMYLCASSDSYLGKTNYGYTFGSGTRLTVV.

The V call is TRBV2, the J call TRBJ1-4; 7 bases fit TRBD1. Germline-derived CDR1 and CDR2 are SNHLY and FYNNEI. The CDR3 is 13 amino acids. Trimming took 6 bases from V and 8 from J; bases not matched to a gene: 6. The CDR3 bases are TGTGCCAGCAGGTTCAGGGGGAACGAAAAACTGTTTTTT. The encoded protein is CASRFRGNEKLFF.

This clone was seen just once. The CDR3 spells CAWKEFTPYNSPLHF. The DNA of the CDR3 is TGTGCCTGGAAGGAGTTTACCCCATATAATTCACCCCTCCACTTT. The chain links TRBV30 to TRBJ1-6, with D unclear. The germline V and J ends were trimmed by 4 bases and 4 bases, with 14 bases remaining between them. Germline V CDR1 and CDR2: GTSNPN, SVGIG (reference sequence). CDR3 length equals 15 residues.

This clone was found once. V and J are TRBV20-1 and TRBJ1-1; D is ambiguous. V was shortened by 3 bases and J by 7 bases, with 9 bases between the two germline ends. CDR3 length equals 11 residues. The germline CDR1 and CDR2 sequences are DFQATT and SNEGSKA (reference sequence). The CDR3 bases are TGCAGTGCTAGGAGAGAAATTGAAGCTTTCTTT. Encoded protein: CSARREIEAFF.

This clone appeared a single time. The chain couples TRBV6-6 to TRBJ1-2; 7 nucleotides agree with TRBD1. This CDR3 spans 14 amino acids. V was pared by 7 bases and J by 6 bases, with 11 bases of the junction left unmatched. In germline, CDR1 is MNHNY, CDR2 SVGAGI (reference sequence). The CDR3 loop reads CASIPTGSDDGYTF. CDR3 coding DNA: TGTGCCAGCATCCCGACAGGGTCGGACGATGGCTACACCTTC.

The gene calls are TRBV6-5 and TRBJ1-5; 7 bases align to TRBD1. This CDR3 is built from 14 residues. Losses at the gene ends were 5 bases for V and 5 bases for J; bases not matched to a gene: 6. Germline lookup yields CDR1 MNHEY and CDR2 SVGAGI. For the CDR3, the DNA is TGTGCCAGCAGTCCACGGACAGGAGATCAGCCCCAGCATTTT. Encoded protein: CASSPRTGDQPQHF.

The chain uses TRBV10-3 and TRBJ1-3; D perhaps matches TRBD1 (5 bases). V dropped 4 bases and J dropped 4 bases, with 11 bases sitting between them. CDR3 length equals 14 residues. The germline CDR1 and CDR2 sequences are ENHRY and SYGVKD. In DNA form, the CDR3 reads TGTGCCATCAGTGGATCGGGGGGAGGAAACACCATATATTTT. Translating it yields CAISGSGGGNTIYF.

The gene calls are TRBV4-3 and TRBJ2-5, with TRBD2 matching over 11 bases. In germline, CDR1 is LGHNA, CDR2 YSLEER. The V segment lost 5 bases and the J segment 3 bases; nucleotides outside the gene matches: 11. This CDR3 comprises 17 residues. The CDR3 loop reads CASSERRISGGEETQYF. DNA for the CDR3: TGCGCCAGCAGCGAAAGAAGGATTAGCGGGGGGGAAGAGACCCAGTACTTC.

The chain links TRBV7-2 to TRBJ1-5; a weak D match, TRBD1 (6 bases). With 2 bases removed from V and 7 bases from J, the gap between germline ends came to 12 bases. CDR3 length: 14 residues. Looked up from germline, CDR1 is SGHTA and CDR2 is FQGNSA. CDR3 in amino acids: CASSLRQGYQPQHF. The CDR3 DNA reads as TGTGCCAGCAGCTTACGTCAGGGGTACCAGCCCCAGCATTTT.

This rearrangement joins TRBV19 to TRBJ2-3; 10 bases agree with TRBD1. Germline V gene sequence: CDR1 LNHDA, CDR2 SQIVND (reference sequence). The CDR3 extends over 16 amino acids. V lost 5 bases and J lost 2; bases outside the gene matches: 7. CDR3 region: CASSRDRGSYTDTQYF. In DNA form, the CDR3 reads TGTGCCAGTAGTCGGGACAGGGGTAGTTACACAGATACGCAGTATTTT. Full variable domain (rest looked up from reference TRBV19 and TRBJ2-3): DGGITQSPKYLFRKEGQNVTLSCEQNLNHDAMYWYRQDPGQGLRLIYYSQIVNDFQKGDIAEGYSVSREKKESFPLTVTSAQKNPTAFYLCASSRDRGSYTDTQYFGPGTRLTVL.

The chain carries TRBV18 and TRBJ2-1, with a tentative D call TRBD1 (6 bases). This CDR3 has 18 amino acids. From germline, CDR1 is KGHSH and CDR2 LQKENI. Trimming removed 0 bases from V and 1 base from J, with 16 bases in between. The CDR3 sequence: CASSPPSWDTPSYNEQFF. The CDR3 nucleotides read TGTGCCAGCTCACCACCGAGCTGGGACACACCTTCCTACAATGAGCAGTTCTTC.

This clone was detected only a few times. The V gene is TRBV5-6, the J gene TRBJ2-7, with D unresolved. Trimming left V 2 bases short and J 0 bases short, with 6 bases between. This CDR3 comprises 13 residues. Germline CDR1 reads SGHDT; CDR2 reads YYEEEE. Here the CDR3 reads CASSFADSYEQYF. CDR3 bases: TGTGCCAGCAGCTTTGCGGACTCCTACGAGCAGTACTTC.

The rearrangement links TRBV19 to TRBJ1-5; possibly TRBD1 for D (6 bases). V was shortened by 7 bases and J by 3 bases, with 19 bases between the two germline ends. This CDR3 comprises 16 residues. CDR1 is LNHDA, CDR2 SQIVND, per germline (reference sequence). In DNA, the CDR3 is TGTGCCAGTATTAAAAACGGTCAGGGGTTCAATCAGCCCCAGCATTTT. It specifies CASIKNGQGFNQPQHF.

The V and J genes are TRBV7-9 and TRBJ2-5; 7 bases fit TRBD1. After removal of 2 bases from V and 1 base from J, the junction contained 4 bases not matched to a gene. Germline CDR1 is SEHNR and CDR2 is FQNEAQ (reference sequence). The CDR3 consists of 15 residues. The CDR3 region is CASSLRGQPQETQYF. Here the CDR3 DNA reads TGTGCCAGCAGCTTACGGGGACAGCCCCAAGAGACCCAGTACTTC.

The chain employs TRBV10-3 and TRBJ1-3; D call uncertain. V gave up 0 bases and J gave up 4 bases, with 10 bases separating them. This CDR3 has 15 amino acids. Germline V gives CDR1 ENHRY, CDR2 SYGVKD. The CDR3 DNA reads TGTGCCATCAGTGAGTCAGCGAGAGGCGGAAACACCATATATTTT. It translates to CAISESARGGNTIYF.

This chain joins TRBV18 and TRBJ2-5, with 8 nucleotides matching TRBD1. CDR3 size: 14 residues. J gave up 3 bases and V 2 bases, and 2 bases lay outside the gene matches. CDR1 and CDR2 (germline): KGHSH, LQKENI. CDR3 residues: CASSPYRGEETQYF. The CDR3 coding sequence is TGTGCCAGCTCACCATACAGGGGGGAAGAGACCCAGTACTTC.

The V and J genes are TRBV30 and TRBJ1-3, with a weak D call TRBD1 (5 bases). V dropped 3 bases and J dropped 4 bases, with 19 bases sitting between them. CDR1 GTSNPN and CDR2 SVGIG come from the germline V gene (reference sequence). The CDR3 length is 16 residues. This CDR3 reads CAWSSSGGSRGNTIYF. The CDR3 nucleotides are TGTGCCTGGAGCAGTTCGGGGGGTTCGAGAGGAAACACCATATATTTT. Looking up the rest from reference TRBV30 and TRBJ1-3 gives the full variable domain: SQTIHQWPATLVQPVGSPLSLECTVEGTSNPNLYWYRQAAGRGLQLLFYSVGIGQISSEVPQNLSASRPQDRQFILSSKKLLLSDSGFYLCAWSSSGGSRGNTIYFGEGSWLTVV.

The V gene is TRBV5-1, the J gene TRBJ2-1; tentatively, D is TRBD1 (5 bases). Trimming removed 0 bases from V and 2 bases from J, with 6 bases in between. This CDR3 is built from 14 residues. CDR1 is SGHRS, CDR2 YFSETQ, per germline. The CDR3 DNA sequence: TGCGCCAGCAGCTTGGAGGGGACCTACAATGAGCAGTTCTTC. As protein: CASSLEGTYNEQFF.

Here the CDR3 reads CASSPQLALLEQFF. CDR3 bases: TGCGCCAGCAGCCCGCAGCTAGCGCTACTTGAGCAGTTCTTC. This rearrangement joins TRBV5-1 to TRBJ2-1, with a weak D call TRBD2 (6 bases). The CDR3 is 14 residues long. V dropped 4 bases and J dropped 9 bases, with 17 bases sitting between them. Germline-derived CDR1 and CDR2 are SGHRS and YFSETQ.

J is TRBJ2-3 and V is TRBV30; 8 nucleotides match TRBD2. The CDR3 covers 13 residues. V lost 3 bases to trimming and J lost 4 bases; unmatched junction nucleotides: 3. Germline V gene lookup returns CDR1 GTSNPN and CDR2 SVGIG (reference sequence). CDR3 sequence reads: CAWRNGGADTQYF. The CDR3 bases are TGTGCCTGGAGGAACGGGGGGGCAGATACGCAGTATTTT. The full variable domain, its missing parts supplied by reference TRBV30 and TRBJ2-3, is SQTIHQWPATLVQPVGSPLSLECTVEGTSNPNLYWYRQAAGRGLQLLFYSVGIGQISSEVPQNLSASRPQDRQFILSSKKLLLSDSGFYLCAWRNGGADTQYFGPGTRLTVL.

The chain uses TRBV6-1 and TRBJ1-2; D is unresolved. Germline V CDR1 and CDR2: MNHNS, SASEGT. The CDR3 runs to 13 residues. Trimming shortened V by 8 bases and J by 0 bases, and 10 bases separated the two germline ends. CDR3 sequence: CASLQLTNYGYTF. The DNA of the CDR3 is TGTGCCAGCTTACAGTTGACTAACTATGGCTACACCTTC.

The gene calls are TRBV5-4 and TRBJ2-7; D call uncertain. The germline V gene has CDR1 SGHNT and CDR2 YYREEE (reference sequence). The CDR3 length is 14 residues. V was shortened by 0 bases and J by 2 bases, with 9 bases between the two germline ends. DNA of the CDR3: TGTGCCAGCAGCTTGGATCTTCAGACCTACGAGCAGTACTTC. It codes for CASSLDLQTYEQYF.